The clone carrying this T cell receptor (beta chain) was detected a few times. The method was immunoSEQ multiplex PCR; TCRdb's version includes in-frame clones alone and lacks a portion of them. The profile shows 83,000 or so clones, approximately 80% of them singletons. The source of the sample is a study of blood T cell repertoires in COVID-19. Material: peripheral blood. The sequence derives from a woman over 75 with acute or convalescent COVID-19.

CDR3 DNA: TGTGCCAGCAGCCTAAGAGGGCTAGCGGGGTACAATGAGCAGTTCTTC. Translated, it gives CASSLRGLAGYNEQFF. This chain uses TRBV4-2 with TRBJ2-1, with 9 bases matching TRBD2. There are 16 residues in the CDR3. Unmatched junction bases numbered 8, after V lost 4 bases and J lost 4 bases. Germline CDR1 and CDR2: LGHNA and YNFKEQ.